Each of the 8 T cell receptor beta chains below was sequenced from the same sample in a study of blood T cell repertoires in COVID-19. TCRdb's copy holds only in-frame clones and misses some; the assay was immunoSEQ multiplex PCR. The table has 200,000 to 300,000 clones, over 75% seen once. The sample was peripheral blood. The receptors come from a human donor in a cohort sampled during active COVID-19.

This clone has just one count. This rearrangement joins TRBV9 to TRBJ2-2; 8 positions agree with TRBD1. Germline V gene lookup returns CDR1 SGDLS and CDR2 YYNGEE. The trim removed 4 bases at V and 3 bases at J, leaving 11 bases unmatched. There are 17 residues in the CDR3. The CDR3 region has the DNA TGTGCCAGCAGCCCCGAGGGAGGACAGGGACACACCGGGGAGCTGTTTTTT. This translates into CASSPEGGQGHTGELFF.

The chain has TRBV19 and TRBJ2-6; D possibly corresponds to TRBD1 (5 bases). The V gene lost 5 bases and the J gene lost 0 bases, with 17 bases spanning the gap. CDR1 and CDR2 from the germline V gene are LNHDA and SQIVND (reference sequence). The CDR3 contains 18 residues. Written as DNA, the CDR3 is TGTGCCAGTAGTCGATTTGATAGGGGAAGCTCTGGGGCCAACGTCCTGACTTTC. Its protein is CASSRFDRGSSGANVLTF.

CDR3 sequence reads: CASSQEARQGFYEQYF. CDR3 DNA sequence: TGCGCCAGCAGCCAAGAGGCACGGCAGGGATTCTACGAGCAGTACTTC. V and J are TRBV4-3 and TRBJ2-7; a weak D match, TRBD1 (5 bases). V was clipped by 0 bases and J by 3 bases, with 15 bases between them. The CDR3 consists of 16 residues. CDR1 and CDR2 (germline): LGHNA, YSLEER.

This clone was counted a single time. CDR3 coding DNA: TGTGCCAGTAGTCCAACGGGGATCTACGAGCAGTACTTC. Encoded protein: CASSPTGIYEQYF. The chain couples TRBV19 to TRBJ2-7, with D possibly being TRBD2 (5 bases). There are 13 residues in the CDR3. V lost 5 bases, J lost 3 bases, and 11 bases lay in between. Per the germline V gene, CDR1 is LNHDA and CDR2 is SQIVND (reference sequence).

This chain uses TRBV7-2 with TRBJ1-2; 11 bases line up with TRBD1. CDR3 length equals 14 residues. In germline, CDR1 is SGHTA, CDR2 FQGNSA. V was clipped by 5 bases and J by 8 bases; unmatched bases: 7. The CDR3 sequence: CASSPPGDRGGYTF. The CDR3, as DNA: TGTGCCAGCAGCCCACCCGGGGACAGGGGGGGCTACACCTTC.

The genes are TRBV12-3 or TRBV12-4 and TRBJ1-5; 8 positions match TRBD1. The CDR3 loop spans 13 amino acids. After removal of 5 bases from V and 7 bases from J, the junction contained 4 bases not matched to a gene. The CDR3 region has the DNA TGTGCCAGCAGTCCTCAGGGGGCCCAGCCCCAGCATTTT. Protein product: CASSPQGAQPQHF.

V is TRBV20-1 and J is TRBJ2-7; D uncertain. Germline loops: CDR1 DFQATT, CDR2 SNEGSKA (reference sequence). The CDR3 has 10 residues. V shed 0 bases and J shed 7 bases, with 4 bases lying between them. CDR3 in amino acids: CSARDEEQYF. CDR3 bases: TGCAGTGCTAGAGATGAGGAGCAGTACTTC.

This chain connects TRBV7-2 to TRBJ1-2, with D tentatively TRBD1 (6 bases). Germline lookup yields CDR1 SGHTA and CDR2 FQGNSA. CDR3 size: 14 residues. Deletions cut 2 bases from V and 8 bases from J, with 15 bases between. The CDR3 protein is CASSLINRAGGYTF. The CDR3 nucleotides are TGTGCCAGCAGCTTAATTAACAGGGCTGGGGGCTACACCTTC.